This TCR beta chain was sequenced during a study of T cell repertoires in cytomegalovirus infection. Looking at the study overall: The public TCR beta signatures pointed to both CMV infection and matching HLA type.

With respect to this clonotype: Antigen: not known.

TCRdb re-called the reads with MiXCR, one entry per CDR3 protein. This repertoire shows hundreds of thousands of distinct CDR3 sequences, about 9.1% found once; its top ten account for less than 3%. The study, taken as a whole, reports: Summed frequency of public TCR beta families distinguished CMV carriers with the relevant HLA. In two of eight donors, the top clonotype was HLA-C-restricted CMV-specific.

The CDR3 runs 11 residues. Germline CDR1 SQVTM, CDR2 ANQGSEA. V was shortened by 6 bases and J by 7 bases, with 9 bases between the two germline ends. The genes are TRBV29-1 and TRBJ1-4, with no clear D. This receptor was identified in a human donor in good health (CMV status not recorded). Some clones in this sample may be carry-over from other donors' samples. The sequenced sample consisted of PBMCs. The DNA for the CDR3 is TGCAGCGTAGATAACAGTGAAAAACTGTTTTTT. Translated, it gives CSVDNSEKLFF.